This T cell receptor beta chain was recorded in a study of T cells in tumors and immune-related adverse events. The CDR3 spans 16 residues. Per germline, CDR1 LNHDA and CDR2 SQIVND (reference sequence). V shed 5 bases, J shed 2 bases, and the junction held 8 bases outside the gene matches. This clone was detected only a few times. Assay used: immunoSEQ multiplex PCR; TCRdb lists only in-frame clones, some missing. The table has more than 20,000 clones, about 93% seen once. This specimen consisted of lymph node tissue, obtained from a patient treated with anti-PD-1 therapy. V gene TRBV19 combines with J gene TRBJ1-5; 8 nucleotides match TRBD1. The clonotype was recovered from a female donor with metastatic renal cell carcinoma. The CDR3 sequence is CASSPRQGTGNQPQHF. The DNA of the CDR3 is TGTGCCAGTAGTCCACGACAGGGGACGGGCAATCAGCCCCAGCATTTT.